Below, 32 T cell receptor beta chains from the same sample are listed, as sequenced in a study of blood T cell repertoires in COVID-19. Profiling relied on immunoSEQ multiplex PCR, and the TCRdb table lists in-frame clones only, not all of them. The sample lists approximately 170,000 clones; about 86% were seen once. The specimen was peripheral blood. These receptors were obtained from a man between 45 and 60 years old with active or convalescent COVID-19.

This clone was seen once. The chain is built from TRBV7-9 and TRBJ2-3; 10 bases are a match to TRBD2. The junction had 3 bases not matched to a gene; V was cut back by 6 bases and J by 3 bases. The germline gives CDR1 SEHNR, CDR2 FQNEAQ (reference sequence). The CDR3 runs 14 residues. CDR3 sequence (DNA): TGTGCCAGCAGGCTAGCGGGAGCTACAGATACGCAGTATTTT. Translating it yields CASRLAGATDTQYF.

The chain combines TRBV13 with TRBJ2-1, with D unclear. The CDR3 length is 13 residues. Germline V gene data show CDR1 as PRHDT and CDR2 as FYEKMQ (reference sequence). V was cut by 3 bases and J by 6 bases, with 9 bases left in between. The CDR3 reads CASSFIATNEQFF. The CDR3 nucleotides read TGTGCCAGCAGCTTTATCGCTACCAATGAGCAGTTCTTC.

The CDR3 nucleotides are TGTGCCATCAGTGAGTCGAGCGTCGCCGGCGGGAATTCACCCCTCCACTTT. Translated, it gives CAISESSVAGGNSPLHF. The chain has TRBV10-3 and TRBJ1-6, with D uncertain. CDR3 length: 17 amino acids. Germline CDR1 reads ENHRY; CDR2 reads SYGVKD. V lost 0 bases and J lost 7, with 16 bases in between.

This rearrangement joins TRBV19 to TRBJ1-1, with 12 bases identical to TRBD1. Trimming removed 1 base from V and 5 bases from J; junction bases left unmatched: 11. The CDR3 runs 18 residues. CDR1 is LNHDA and CDR2 is SQIVND in the germline V gene (reference sequence). The chain's CDR3 is CASSIAYLGTGGKTEAFF. DNA of the CDR3: TGTGCCAGTAGTATAGCCTACCTCGGGACAGGGGGCAAAACTGAAGCTTTCTTT.

The chain uses TRBV25-1 and TRBJ1-4, with D perhaps matching TRBD1 (5 bases). From germline, CDR1 is MGHDK and CDR2 SYGVNS. The CDR3 sequence is 13 residues long. The V gene lost 5 bases and the J gene lost 6 bases, with 10 bases spanning the gap. CDR3: CASSKSTDEKLFF. The CDR3 nucleotides are TGTGCCAGCAGTAAATCGACAGATGAAAAACTGTTTTTT.

The chain recombines TRBV18 with TRBJ2-3, with TRBD2 matching 13 bases. V was pared by 3 bases and J by 2 bases, with 5 bases of the junction left unmatched. The CDR3 sequence is 17 residues long. Germline CDR1 is KGHSH and CDR2 is LQKENI. The CDR3 DNA is TGTGCCAGCTCACCCTTGGGACTAGCGGGGACCACAGATACGCAGTATTTT. Translation: CASSPLGLAGTTDTQYF.

The V gene is TRBV7-2, the J gene TRBJ1-6, with a possible D match to TRBD1 (6 bases). The CDR3 is 17 residues long. CDR1 SGHTA and CDR2 FQGNSA come from the germline V gene. With 4 bases removed from V and 8 bases from J, the gap between germline ends came to 21 bases. The CDR3 bases are TGTGCCAGCAGCTCCCAACCGACAGGTGCAATGGATTCACCCCTCCACTTT. It encodes CASSSQPTGAMDSPLHF.

In its sample, this clone was seen once. The chain joins TRBV6-5 to TRBJ1-5, with 8 positions matching TRBD1. The CDR3 extends over 15 amino acids. CDR1 MNHEY and CDR2 SVGAGI come from the germline V gene. V trimming: 7 bases; J trimming: 7 bases; junction bases outside the gene matches: 12. The CDR3 loop is CASKPGQGEGQPQHF. DNA of the CDR3: TGTGCCAGCAAACCCGGACAGGGCGAGGGACAGCCCCAGCATTTT.

J is TRBJ2-2 and V is TRBV7-6; 8 bases line up with TRBD1. There are 17 residues in the CDR3. The V and J ends lost 7 bases and 0 bases, in that order; junction bases with no gene match: 10. Germline V CDR1 and CDR2: SGHVS, FNYEAQ. CDR3 DNA sequence: TGTGCCAGCACCCCGACAGGGGTAATGTCGAACACCGGGGAGCTGTTTTTT. It codes for CASTPTGVMSNTGELFF.

The J gene is TRBJ2-1, the V gene TRBV19, with 12 nucleotides matching TRBD2. This CDR3 region has 15 residues. Germline V gene sequence: CDR1 LNHDA, CDR2 SQIVND (reference sequence). Losses at the gene ends were 6 bases for V and 4 bases for J; bases not matched to a gene: 4. CDR3 sequence reads: CASRTTSGGYNEQFF. The CDR3, as DNA: TGTGCCAGTAGGACAACTAGCGGGGGGTACAATGAGCAGTTCTTC.

Remarks on this clone: With a much larger clone just one base away, this may be a read error. The CDR3 DNA reads TGTGCCAGCAGCCAATACAATGAGCAGTTCTTC. Residues: CASSQYNEQFF. The chain recombines TRBV28 with TRBJ2-1; D call uncertain. The CDR3 has 11 amino acids. V was pared by 6 bases and J by 4 bases, with 4 bases between. Germline assignment: CDR1 MDHEN and CDR2 SYDVKM.

V is TRBV7-7 and J is TRBJ1-4; unclear D gene. CDR1 and CDR2 (germline): SSHAT, FNYEAQ (reference sequence). Trimming shortened V by 5 bases and J by 8 bases, and 12 bases separated the two germline ends. The CDR3 extends over 13 amino acids. CDR3 DNA sequence: TGTGCCAGCAGCAGGAGCCTTGGAGAAAAACTGTTTTTT. Protein: CASSRSLGEKLFF.

V and J are TRBV5-1 and TRBJ2-7; the D gene is possibly TRBD1 (5 bases). CDR1 is SGHRS and CDR2 is YFSETQ in the germline V gene. V shed 8 bases and J shed 2 bases, with 17 bases lying between them. The CDR3 covers 14 residues. The CDR3 DNA reads as TGCGCCAGTCAAAAGACAGCTTCTACCTACGAGCAGTACTTC. This translates into CASQKTASTYEQYF.

CDR3 in amino acids: CASSSDRLDGYTF. In nucleotides, the CDR3 is TGTGCCAGCAGCTCCGACAGGTTAGATGGCTACACCTTC. V and J are TRBV7-2 and TRBJ1-2; the D gene is possibly TRBD1 (6 bases). CDR1 and CDR2 (germline): SGHTA, FQGNSA. This CDR3 spans 13 amino acids. With 4 bases removed from V and 6 bases from J, the gap between germline ends came to 12 bases.

This clone was seen once. J is TRBJ1-3 and V is TRBV19; tentatively, D is TRBD1 (5 bases). The germline CDR1 and CDR2 sequences are LNHDA and SQIVND (reference sequence). The CDR3 totals 15 residues. V was cut by 5 bases and J by 2 bases, with 13 bases left in between. This chain's CDR3 is CASSLSGGPGNTIYF. CDR3 DNA sequence: TGTGCCAGTAGTTTATCGGGGGGTCCTGGAAACACCATATATTTT.

J is TRBJ1-1 and V is TRBV4-1; maybe TRBD1 (5 bases). V lost 5 bases and J lost 5, with 18 bases in between. This CDR3 has 15 residues. The germline CDR1 and CDR2 sequences are MGHRA and YSYEKL. In DNA, the CDR3 is TGCGCCAGCAGCGCTAAAGGGGATAAGTCGACTGAAGCTTTCTTT. Its translation is CASSAKGDKSTEAFF.

V usage is TRBV6-5 and J usage is TRBJ2-2; D might be TRBD1 (6 bases). V was shortened by 2 bases and J by 9 bases, with 10 bases between the two germline ends. CDR1 is MNHEY and CDR2 is SVGAGI in the germline V gene. The CDR3 has 13 residues. DNA of the CDR3: TGTGCCAGCAGTTACGACAGGACCAGGGAGCTGTTTTTT. It codes for CASSYDRTRELFF.

The rearrangement joins TRBV18 to TRBJ2-5; 9 bases match TRBD1. The CDR3 runs 15 residues. After removal of 3 bases from V and 2 bases from J, the junction contained 4 bases not matched to a gene. Germline V CDR1 and CDR2: KGHSH, LQKENI. CDR3 sequence reads: CASSPGTGRQETQYF. The CDR3, as DNA: TGTGCCAGCTCACCCGGGACAGGGAGGCAAGAGACCCAGTACTTC.

The chain carries TRBV19 and TRBJ2-2; D ambiguous. Germline V gene lookup returns CDR1 LNHDA and CDR2 SQIVND (reference sequence). CDR3 length: 14 residues. V was shortened by 7 bases and J by 2 bases, with 11 bases between the two germline ends. CDR3 DNA: TGTGCCAGTACGGAGAGTAGCAACACCGGGGAGCTGTTTTTT. It specifies CASTESSNTGELFF. The variable domain in full, completed from reference TRBV19 and TRBJ2-2, reads DGGITQSPKYLFRKEGQNVTLSCEQNLNHDAMYWYRQDPGQGLRLIYYSQIVNDFQKGDIAEGYSVSREKKESFPLTVTSAQKNPTAFYLCASTESSNTGELFFGEGSRLTVL.

V and J are TRBV5-6 and TRBJ1-4; weak D call: TRBD1 (5 bases). The CDR3 is made up of 17 amino acids. V lost 3 bases and J lost 0, with 15 bases in between. Germline V gene data show CDR1 as SGHDT and CDR2 as YYEEEE. The CDR3 DNA reads TGTGCCAGCAGCTCACCTTCACAGGTTGCAACTAATGAAAAACTGTTTTTT. Residues: CASSSPSQVATNEKLFF.

The chain joins TRBV11-2 to TRBJ2-3; TRBD2 matches at 9 bases. The CDR3 extends over 14 amino acids. Germline CDR1 and CDR2: SGHAT and FQNNGV. V was clipped by 1 base and J by 9 bases; unmatched bases: 5. CDR3 sequence reads: CASSLVGGGDTQYF. The CDR3 DNA is TGTGCCAGCAGCTTAGTTGGCGGGGGGGACACGCAGTATTTT.

This clone has more than one count but fewer than ten. The rearrangement joins TRBV5-6 to TRBJ2-3; 9 nucleotides align to TRBD2. CDR1 is SGHDT and CDR2 is YYEEEE in the germline V gene. CDR3 size: 16 residues. The J segment lost 4 bases and the V segment lost 3 bases, leaving 9 bases of the junction unmatched. The chain's CDR3 is CASSSLGTSTSDTQYF. CDR3 DNA: TGTGCCAGCAGCTCCCTCGGGACTAGCACCTCAGATACGCAGTATTTT.

This chain connects TRBV11-3 to TRBJ1-3; D remains ambiguous. Germline CDR1 is SGHNT and CDR2 is YENEEA. The CDR3 contains 13 residues. V lost 4 bases and J 3 bases, leaving 7 bases between the germline ends. CDR3 amino acids: CASSSTGGNTIYF. CDR3 coding DNA: TGTGCCAGCAGCTCTACCGGTGGAAACACCATATATTTT.

The chain couples TRBV6-6 to TRBJ1-2, with 10 bases identical to TRBD1. Germline V gene lookup returns CDR1 MNHNY and CDR2 SVGAGI (reference sequence). The junction had 11 bases not matched to a gene; V was cut back by 5 bases and J by 5 bases. The CDR3 runs to 16 residues. The CDR3 DNA is TGTGCCAGCAGTCCGAAAACCGGGACAGGGGTTTATGGCTACACCTTC. It specifies CASSPKTGTGVYGYTF.

The chain recombines TRBV19 with TRBJ1-3, with D possibly TRBD1 on 5 matching bases. V was shortened by 5 bases and J by 4 bases, with 9 bases between the two germline ends. The CDR3 is made up of 13 amino acids. Germline CDR1 and CDR2: LNHDA and SQIVND (reference sequence). For the CDR3, the DNA is TGTGCCAGTAGTTCCCGACAGGGAAACACCATATATTTT. Its protein is CASSSRQGNTIYF.

This clone was seen only a few times. This chain links TRBV19 with TRBJ2-1; TRBD2 agrees at 8 bases. Trimming removed 6 bases from V and 4 bases from J; junction bases left unmatched: 11. This CDR3 is built from 16 residues. Germline V gene lookup returns CDR1 LNHDA and CDR2 SQIVND (reference sequence). As DNA, the CDR3 is TGTGCCAGTAGCCTGACTAGCGCGGCTTCGTACAATGAGCAGTTCTTC. Protein product: CASSLTSAASYNEQFF. The variable domain in full, completed from reference TRBV19 and TRBJ2-1, reads DGGITQSPKYLFRKEGQNVTLSCEQNLNHDAMYWYRQDPGQGLRLIYYSQIVNDFQKGDIAEGYSVSREKKESFPLTVTSAQKNPTAFYLCASSLTSAASYNEQFFGPGTRLTVL.

This clone was counted between two and nine times. The chain carries TRBV19 and TRBJ2-1; a possible D gene is TRBD2 (5 bases). The CDR3 is 13 residues long. Germline-derived CDR1 and CDR2 are LNHDA and SQIVND (reference sequence). Trimming took 2 bases from V and 9 from J, leaving 11 bases between them. CDR3 sequence reads: CASSITGKGEQFF. The CDR3 DNA follows: TGTGCCAGTAGTATAACCGGGAAGGGTGAGCAGTTCTTC.

This chain links TRBV6-2 or TRBV6-3 with TRBJ1-4; D ambiguous. CDR3 length equals 13 residues. The germline CDR1 and CDR2 sequences are MNHEY and SVGEGT. V dropped 5 bases and J dropped 5 bases, with 9 bases sitting between them. CDR3 region: CASSINRNEKLFF. The CDR3 DNA reads as TGTGCCAGCAGTATTAACAGAAATGAAAAACTGTTTTTT.

This chain links TRBV19 with TRBJ2-1, with 9 bases aligning to TRBD1. Trimming at V came to 6 bases and at J to 4 bases, leaving 10 bases not matched to a gene. In germline, CDR1 is LNHDA, CDR2 SQIVND (reference sequence). This CDR3 is built from 16 residues. The CDR3 reads CASRPYGTGSYNEQFF. The CDR3 region has the DNA TGTGCCAGTAGACCCTACGGGACAGGGTCATACAATGAGCAGTTCTTC.

The genes are TRBV5-1 and TRBJ1-2, with D possibly being TRBD1 (6 bases). The CDR3 runs to 13 residues. V shed 0 bases and J shed 6 bases, with 9 bases lying between them. The germline V gene has CDR1 SGHRS and CDR2 YFSETQ. The CDR3 DNA is TGCGCCAGCAGCTTGGCCGAGGGGGATGGCTACACCTTC. Translated: CASSLAEGDGYTF.

This clone was recorded at least ten times. This chain connects TRBV5-1 to TRBJ1-4, with unresolved D. With 4 bases removed from V and 2 bases from J, the gap between germline ends came to 18 bases. Per the germline V gene, CDR1 is SGHRS and CDR2 is YFSETQ. CDR3 length: 17 residues. CDR3 amino acids: CASSPRPGGSTNEKLFF. For the CDR3, the DNA is TGCGCCAGCAGCCCGCGCCCTGGAGGGAGTACTAATGAAAAACTGTTTTTT.

The V and J genes are TRBV29-1 and TRBJ2-3, with TRBD1 identical over 12 bases. The CDR3 is 16 amino acids. Looked up from germline, CDR1 is SQVTM and CDR2 is ANQGSEA. The V gene end was trimmed by 0 bases and the J gene end by 4 bases; junction bases not matched to a gene: 5. CDR3 in amino acids: CSVEEGTGGAADTQYF. DNA for the CDR3: TGCAGCGTTGAAGAAGGGACAGGGGGCGCGGCAGATACGCAGTATTTT.